This T cell receptor (beta chain) was retrieved from a study of T cells in Graves' hyperthyroidism and ophthalmopathy. Investigators excluded patients with uncontrolled infection, other autoimmune disease, pregnancy or lactation. The source of the PBMCs was approximately 9.5 ml of fresh peripheral blood. Study-wide points: Ophthalmopathy was predicted by the model a median of about 6.7 months ahead of onset. Blood also showed most of the thyroid clonotypes that were expanded above 0.001.

This clonotype was counted at least ten times. Its target is unknown. RNA transcripts gave rise to amplified TCR beta CDR3 regions. HTBI primers were used for first-round RT-PCR of the TCR CDR3. TCRdb re-derived calls from the multiplex PCR reads in MiXCR, one entry per CDR3 protein. The profile covers about 620,000 distinct CDR3 sequences, with about 16% appearing a single time and 3% to 4.5% taken by the ten largest. Specimen: blood. The receptor was derived from a woman aged 25 to 45 with Graves' hyperthyroidism.

CDR3 coding DNA: TGTGCCAGCAGTTTTACCGGGAGGGCCGAGACCCAGTACTTC. Translating it yields CASSFTGRAETQYF. The genes are TRBV28 and TRBJ2-5; 8 bases fit TRBD2. CDR3 length equals 14 residues. The germline V gene encodes CDR1 MDHEN and CDR2 SYDVKM. Trimming removed 3 bases from V and 5 bases from J; junction bases left unmatched: 5.